These T cell receptor beta chains were read from a single sample in a study of glioma-infiltrating T cells. TCRdb re-called the multiplex PCR reads through MiXCR, storing one row per CDR3 protein. The sample consists of a few hundred thousand distinct CDR3 sequences, roughly 41% of them appearing once. Sample: glioma tissue, nonneoplastic brain tissue, or PBMCs (not recorded which). The receptors were gathered from a human donor with low-grade glioma or glioblastoma, undergoing nonglioma brain surgery, or in good health (not recorded which). The CDR3 runs from the conserved cysteine through the conserved F or W. D genes are given only for firm matches. The size field is filled for only some rows; it gives once, few, many or a size class.

12	TRBV6-2/TRBV6-3	NA	TRBJ2-7	many	CASSTRTGPEYF	TGTGCCAGCAGTACTCGGACGGGACCAGAGTACTTC
13	TRBV12-3/TRBV12-4	NA	TRBJ2-7	NA	CASSQGSLYEQYF	TGTGCCAGCAGCCAGGGCTCACTCTACGAGCAGTACTTC
15	TRBV7-3	TRBD2	TRBJ2-1	few	CASSPGLAAYNEQFF	TGTGCCAGCAGCCCGGGACTAGCCGCCTACAATGAGCAGTTCTTC
16	TRBV4-2	NA	TRBJ2-7	NA	CASRQDNRGASYEQYF	TGTGCCAGCAGGCAAGACAATCGCGGGGCCTCCTACGAGCAGTACTTC
14	TRBV7-2	NA	TRBJ1-1	NA	CASGSTGLNTEAFF	TGTGCCAGCGGCTCGACAGGCCTTAACACTGAAGCTTTCTTT
13	TRBV12-3/TRBV12-4	NA	TRBJ2-1	NA	CASSFIANNEQFF	TGTGCCAGCAGTTTTATCGCCAACAATGAGCAGTTCTTC
15	TRBV28	TRBD2	TRBJ2-5	few	CASSLPPSGQETQYF	TGTGCCAGCAGCCTCCCCCCTAGCGGCCAAGAGACCCAGTACTTC
16	TRBV6-1	NA	TRBJ2-7	many	CASSEPQPFGPYEQYF	TGTGCCAGCAGTGAACCCCAGCCCTTTGGACCCTACGAGCAGTACTTC
15	TRBV28	NA	TRBJ1-4	NA	CASSLWDSTNEKLFF	TGTGCCAGCAGTTTATGGGACTCAACTAATGAAAAACTGTTTTTT
14	TRBV6-5	TRBD1	TRBJ1-1	few	CASSYTTGGTEAFF	TGTGCCAGCAGTTACACGACAGGGGGCACTGAAGCTTTCTTT
14	TRBV18	TRBD1	TRBJ1-1	NA	CASSGQVQNTEAFF	TGTGCCAGCTCGGGACAGGTCCAGAACACTGAAGCTTTCTTT
21	TRBV7-3	NA	TRBJ2-3	NA	CASSSRGIGWTAASNTDTQYF	TGTGCCAGCAGCTCCAGAGGAATCGGGTGGACTGCGGCTTCGAACACAGATACGCAGTATTTT
13	TRBV7-2	NA	TRBJ2-1	NA	CASTWGWQGEQFF	TGTGCCAGCACCTGGGGTTGGCAGGGTGAGCAGTTCTTC
14	TRBV5-4	TRBD2	TRBJ2-7	NA	CASSPRTSGNEQYF	TGTGCCAGCAGCCCAAGGACTAGCGGGAACGAGCAGTACTTC
13	TRBV7-9	TRBD1	TRBJ2-7	few	CASRSPGQGAQYF	TGTGCCAGCAGATCACCGGGACAGGGGGCGCAGTACTTC